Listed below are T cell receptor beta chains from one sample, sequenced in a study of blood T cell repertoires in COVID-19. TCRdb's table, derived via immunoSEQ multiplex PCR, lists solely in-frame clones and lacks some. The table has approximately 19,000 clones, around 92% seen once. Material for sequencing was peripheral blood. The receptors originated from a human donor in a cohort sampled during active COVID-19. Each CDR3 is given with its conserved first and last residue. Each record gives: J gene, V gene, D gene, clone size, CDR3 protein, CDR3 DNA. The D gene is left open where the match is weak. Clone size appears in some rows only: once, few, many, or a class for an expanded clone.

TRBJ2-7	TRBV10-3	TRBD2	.	CAISGGLAPDEQYF	TGTGCCATCAGTGGAGGACTAGCGCCTGACGAGCAGTACTTC
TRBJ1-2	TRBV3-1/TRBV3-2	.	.	CASSQGTDYGYTF	TGTGCCAGCAGCCAAGGGACAGACTATGGCTACACCTTC
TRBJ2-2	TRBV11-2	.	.	CASSLAGMSSGELFF	TGTGCCAGCAGCTTAGCGGGGATGAGTAGCGGGGAGCTGTTTTTT
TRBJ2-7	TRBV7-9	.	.	CASSLEAETYEQYF	TGTGCCAGCAGCTTAGAAGCGGAGACCTACGAGCAGTACTTC
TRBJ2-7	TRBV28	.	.	CASGRGISYEQYF	TGTGCCAGCGGACGAGGGATCTCCTACGAGCAGTACTTC
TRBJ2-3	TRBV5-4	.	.	CASGNHRGDTQYF	TGTGCCAGCGGAAACCACCGGGGAGATACGCAGTATTTT
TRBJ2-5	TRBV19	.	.	CASPFEFPDGRPNGETQYF	TGTGCCAGCCCATTCGAGTTTCCGGACGGGAGACCGAACGGAGAGACCCAGTACTTC
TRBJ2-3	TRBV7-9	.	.	CASSFLGRGGLSTDTQYF	TGTGCCAGCAGCTTCCTCGGGCGGGGAGGCTTGAGCACAGATACGCAGTATTTT
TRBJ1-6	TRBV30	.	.	CAGNTGYNSPLHF	TGTGCCGGAAACACAGGGTATAATTCACCCCTCCACTTT
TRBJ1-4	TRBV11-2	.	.	CASSLFGAGVAEKLFF	TGTGCCAGCAGCTTATTCGGAGCAGGGGTCGCCGAAAAACTGTTTTTT
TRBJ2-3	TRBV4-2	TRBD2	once	CASSQTSGAPDTQYF	TGTGCCAGCAGCCAAACTAGCGGGGCCCCAGATACGCAGTATTTT
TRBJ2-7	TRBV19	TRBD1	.	CASSSGTGAYEQYF	TGTGCCAGTAGTTCCGGGACAGGTGCCTACGAGCAGTACTTC
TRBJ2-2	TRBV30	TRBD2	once	CAWSDKTSGGRAGELFF	TGTGCCTGGAGTGACAAAACTAGCGGGGGGCGCGCCGGGGAGCTGTTTTTT
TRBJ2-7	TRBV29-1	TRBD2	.	CSVGTSGYYEQYF	TGCAGCGTTGGAACTAGCGGGTACTACGAGCAGTACTTC
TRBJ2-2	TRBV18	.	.	CASSPGDNYGELFF	TGTGCCAGCTCACCTGGGGACAACTACGGGGAGCTGTTTTTT
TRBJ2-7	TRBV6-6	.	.	CATHDNRGYEQYF	TGTGCCACCCACGACAATAGGGGCTACGAGCAGTACTTC
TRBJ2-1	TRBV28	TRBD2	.	CASSLAGGPEQFF	TGTGCCAGCAGTTTAGCGGGGGGGCCCGAGCAGTTCTTC
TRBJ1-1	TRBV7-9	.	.	CASSLGRGEAFF	TGTGCCAGCAGCTTAGGGAGGGGTGAGGCTTTCTTT
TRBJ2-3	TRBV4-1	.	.	CASSQEGRRADTQYF	TGCGCCAGCAGCCAAGAGGGGAGAAGGGCAGATACGCAGTATTTT
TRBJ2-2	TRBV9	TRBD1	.	CASSAPGQGNTGELFF	TGTGCCAGCAGCGCTCCGGGACAGGGGAACACCGGGGAGCTGTTTTTT
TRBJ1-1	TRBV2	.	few	CASSVPRGVEAFF	TGTGCCAGCAGTGTTCCCAGGGGAGTTGAAGCTTTCTTT
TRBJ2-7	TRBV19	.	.	CASAPTGQSYEQYF	TGTGCCAGTGCCCCGACAGGCCAATCCTACGAGCAGTACTTC
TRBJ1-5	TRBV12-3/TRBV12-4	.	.	CASSLTGGQPQHF	TGTGCCAGCAGTTTGACGGGAGGGCAGCCCCAGCATTTT
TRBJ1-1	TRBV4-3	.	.	CASSQGPEAFF	TGCGCCAGCAGCCAGGGGCCCGAAGCTTTCTTT
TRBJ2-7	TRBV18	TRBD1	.	CASSPFGDRVWSEQYF	TGTGCCAGCTCACCCTTCGGGGACAGGGTGTGGTCCGAGCAGTACTTC
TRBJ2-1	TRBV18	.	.	CASSPAPPGGRYNEQFF	TGTGCCAGCTCACCCGCCCCTCCGGGTGGTAGATACAATGAGCAGTTCTTC
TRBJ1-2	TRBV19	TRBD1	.	CASSSTGMGYTF	TGTGCCAGTAGCTCGACAGGGATGGGCTACACCTTC
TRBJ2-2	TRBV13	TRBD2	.	CASSDGLAGGSNTGELFF	TGTGCCAGCAGCGATGGACTAGCGGGGGGATCGAACACCGGGGAGCTGTTTTTT
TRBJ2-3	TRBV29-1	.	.	CSVFGGGFTDTQYF	TGCAGCGTTTTTGGGGGCGGATTCACAGATACGCAGTATTTT
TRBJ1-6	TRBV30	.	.	CAWSVDRGRTPLHF	TGTGCCTGGAGTGTAGATCGGGGAAGGACACCCCTCCACTTT
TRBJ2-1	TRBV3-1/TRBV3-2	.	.	CASSQESGEQFF	TGTGCCAGCAGCCAAGAATCGGGTGAGCAGTTCTTC
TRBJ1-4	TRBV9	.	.	CASSAGGRDEKLFF	TGTGCCAGCAGCGCCGGGGGTCGCGATGAAAAACTGTTTTTT
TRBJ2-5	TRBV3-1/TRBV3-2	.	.	CASSLPPGQGQETQYF	TGTGCCAGCAGCCTTCCCCCCGGGCAGGGGCAAGAGACCCAGTACTTC
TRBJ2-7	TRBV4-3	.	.	CASSQDLAAYEQYF	TGCGCCAGCAGCCAAGATCTTGCAGCCTACGAGCAGTACTTC
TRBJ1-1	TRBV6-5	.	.	CASSYIGGGTEAFF	TGTGCCAGCAGTTATATCGGGGGGGGAACTGAAGCTTTCTTT
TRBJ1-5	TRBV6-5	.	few	CASRFLEQPQHF	TGTGCCAGCAGGTTCCTCGAGCAGCCCCAGCATTTT
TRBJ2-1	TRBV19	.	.	CASSIVGTGNEQFF	TGTGCCAGTAGTATAGTCGGGACTGGCAATGAGCAGTTCTTC
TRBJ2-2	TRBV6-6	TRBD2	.	CASSYGLAGPGELFF	TGTGCCAGCAGTTACGGGCTAGCGGGACCAGGGGAGCTGTTTTTT
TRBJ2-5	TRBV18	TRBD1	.	CASSPTRRGQGRSEETQYF	TGTGCCAGCTCACCAACACGCAGGGGACAGGGACGTTCAGAGGAGACCCAGTACTTC
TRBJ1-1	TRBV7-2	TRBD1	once	CASSFDPGGVTEAFF	TGTGCCAGCAGCTTCGATCCAGGGGGTGTCACTGAAGCTTTCTTT
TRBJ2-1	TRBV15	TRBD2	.	CATSRHPMARLAGGITYNEQFF	TGTGCCACCAGCAGACATCCGATGGCGCGGCTAGCGGGAGGCATCACCTACAATGAGCAGTTCTTC
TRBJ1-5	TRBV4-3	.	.	CASSLCTESVNQPQHF	TGCGCCAGCAGCCTATGTACAGAGTCAGTAAATCAGCCCCAGCATTTT
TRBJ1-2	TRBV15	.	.	CATSRAQWGNYGYTF	TGTGCCACCAGCAGAGCACAGTGGGGCAACTATGGCTACACCTTC
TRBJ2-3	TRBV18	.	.	CASSPITRSKGTDTQYF	TGTGCCAGCTCACCAATCACGAGGAGTAAAGGCACAGATACGCAGTATTTT
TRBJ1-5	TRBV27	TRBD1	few	CASSLGQGASNQPQHF	TGTGCCAGCAGTTTAGGACAGGGGGCTAGCAATCAGCCCCAGCATTTT
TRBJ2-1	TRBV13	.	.	CASSPRTGYNEQFF	TGTGCCAGCAGCCCCCGAACCGGCTACAATGAGCAGTTCTTC
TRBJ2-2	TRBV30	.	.	CAWTQLNTGELFF	TGTGCCTGGACCCAATTGAACACCGGGGAGCTGTTTTTT
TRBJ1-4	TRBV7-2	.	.	CASSSLGLPSTNEKLFF	TGTGCCAGCAGCTCGCTGGGACTTCCCTCAACTAATGAAAAACTGTTTTTT
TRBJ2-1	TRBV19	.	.	CASSIYYNEQFF	TGTGCCAGTAGTATTTATTACAATGAGCAGTTCTTC
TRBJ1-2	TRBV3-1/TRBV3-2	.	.	CASSQVDGNYGYTF	TGTGCCAGCAGCCAGGTTGACGGGAACTATGGCTACACCTTC
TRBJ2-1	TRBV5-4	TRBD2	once	CASSLGGTSYNEQFF	TGTGCCAGCAGCTTGGGGGGGACTAGTTACAATGAGCAGTTCTTC